The clone carrying this TCR beta chain was counted many times. The antigen is unknown. To make TCR beta libraries, researchers used iRepertoire HTBI primers and Arm-PCR of CDR3 regions. TCRdb reprocessed the multiplex PCR reads with MiXCR, giving one entry per CDR3 protein. Among around 450,000 distinct CDR3 sequences listed, more than 12% were seen once. This sample is drawn from a study of regulatory T cells in long-lasting Graves disease. The study's findings and limits: Limited samples may have lowered accuracy. Persistent disease was associated with favored TRBV28 usage and with favored use of TRBJ1-2 and TRBJ2-5.

This CDR3 is built from 14 residues. V lost 4 bases and J 0 bases, leaving 10 bases between the germline ends. CDR1 MNHEY and CDR2 SVGAGI come from the germline V gene. As to time point: newly diagnosed GD, antithyroid drugs for less than 3 months. Making the TCR library involved RNA that had been extracted from PBMCs. The same data also contributed to another study, on T cells in Graves' hyperthyroidism and ophthalmopathy.

This clonotype was obtained from a woman under 40 with Graves disease. The specimen was peripheral blood mononuclear cells (PBMCs), collected at new diagnosis, from a patient treated with antithyroid drugs. This chain uses TRBV6-5 with TRBJ2-7, with D hard to call. The CDR3 nucleotides are TGTGCCAGCAGTTCCGATTACAGCTCCTACGAGCAGTACTTC. This gives the protein CASSSDYSSYEQYF.